This is a list of T cell receptor beta chains from one sample in a study of T cell changes during pregnancy in multiple sclerosis. Assay used: immunoSEQ multiplex PCR; TCRdb lists only in-frame clones, some missing. The data hold about 73,000 clones, with 85% to 95% observed a single time. This sample comprised peripheral blood, obtained in the third trimester of pregnancy. Every receptor here comes from a female donor in good health, enrolled as a control in a pregnancy study. The conserved cysteine and the conserved F or W are not part of the CDR3 here.

v_gene,j_gene,CDR3aa
TRBV28,TRBJ2-2,ASSRQGFNGELF
TRBV5-1,TRBJ1-1,ASSLSGDTEAF
TRBV27,NA,ASGRGPHEQY
TRBV5-1,TRBJ2-5,ASSSGKETQY
TRBV4-3,TRBJ2-7,ASSQEWSGASDEQY
TRBV6-5,TRBJ2-3,ASRSGGTDTQY
TRBV4-1,TRBJ2-3,ASSRDFTDTQY
TRBV7-8,TRBJ2-7,ASSLYGTGAGYEQY
TRBV9,TRBJ1-2,ASSVDLTGRKDGYT
TRBV18,TRBJ2-7,ASSPSGGAGSYEQY
TRBV5-6,TRBJ2-7,ASSLGGGLSYEQY
TRBV10-3,TRBJ1-6,AISNSSGIGSPLH
TRBV2,TRBJ1-4,ASSENWADNEKLF
TRBV28,TRBJ1-6,ATLGELYNSPLH
TRBV12-5,TRBJ2-2,ASGNDRGLFRELF
TRBV11-2,TRBJ2-6,ASSLHTGSSGANVLT
TRBV19,TRBJ1-5,ASSSSDSSNQPQH
TRBV4-3,TRBJ2-1,ASSPPGQGANEQF
TRBV2,TRBJ2-3,ASSGLRGADTQY
TRBV10-3,TRBJ1-2,AISESRGANYGYT
TRBV4-1,TRBJ2-1,ASSQGVASRGSEQF
TRBV7-8,TRBJ2-1,ASSQGVPGGEQF
TRBV6-4,TRBJ1-1,ASSSRLTGGNTEAF
TRBV5-1,TRBJ1-6,ASGNGTVYSPLH
TRBV10-3,TRBJ1-2,AISEPGDSIYGYT
TRBV15,TRBJ1-1,ATSRDFGQVNTEAF
TRBV5-6,TRBJ1-3,ASSLETGTGNTIY
TRBV5-1,TRBJ1-1,ASSLGAVEAF
TRBV11-2,TRBJ2-1,ASSLVGQRGASYNEQF
TRBV7-2,TRBJ2-1,ASSISASSYNEQF
TRBV6-1,TRBJ2-6,ASSESVAGANVLT
TRBV5-1,TRBJ2-5,ASSFKGIETQY
TRBV5-4,TRBJ2-2,ASSLASGRSTGELF
TRBV19,TRBJ1-6,ASSISKSPLH
TRBV27,TRBJ2-5,ASAQGNSGIGETQY
TRBV27,TRBJ2-7,ASSLSTGYSYEQY
TRBV9,TRBJ2-3,ASSLGGVSTDTQY
TRBV6-1,TRBJ1-1,ASRGIGHNTEAF
TRBV2,TRBJ2-1,ASRQNSGGGNEQF
TRBV28,TRBJ1-1,ASADRGYTEAF
TRBV7-2,TRBJ2-1,ASSLDSNYNEQF
TRBV12-1,TRBJ2-7,ASSSGTSGYEQY
TRBV6-4,TRBJ2-1,ASSDESGAYNEQF
TRBV7-8,TRBJ2-2,ASSPLGEGTGELF
TRBV14,TRBJ2-1,ASSHRTSGYNEQF
TRBV20-1,TRBJ2-1,SARAQNEQF
TRBV28,TRBJ2-2,ASSPIVAGVGTGELF
TRBV10-3,TRBJ1-5,ATRSGGDNQPQH
TRBV7-3,TRBJ2-7,ASSLGAQSSYEQY
TRBV18,TRBJ1-4,ASSPDRIGFSTNEKLF
TRBV5-4,TRBJ2-7,ASSFAGRREQY
TRBV10-3,TRBJ2-7,AISVRGGSGEQY
TRBV6-5,TRBJ1-2,ASSSRPGQGYYGYT
TRBV4-1,TRBJ1-1,ASSPGGADEAF
TRBV28,TRBJ2-4,ASTHREYAKNIQY
TRBV7-7,TRBJ2-5,ASSLGRTAKETQY
TRBV9,TRBJ2-3,ASSVPPGNTQY
TRBV28,TRBJ1-3,ASQGMTGNTIY
TRBV6-5,TRBJ2-7,ASSREVSYEQY